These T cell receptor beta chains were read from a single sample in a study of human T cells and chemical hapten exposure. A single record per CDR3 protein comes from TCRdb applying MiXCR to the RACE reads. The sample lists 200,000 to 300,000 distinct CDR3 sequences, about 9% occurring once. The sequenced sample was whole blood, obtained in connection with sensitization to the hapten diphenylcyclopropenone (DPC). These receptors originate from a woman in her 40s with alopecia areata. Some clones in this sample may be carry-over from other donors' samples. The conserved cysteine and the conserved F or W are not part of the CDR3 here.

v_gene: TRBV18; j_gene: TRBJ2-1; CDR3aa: ASSPSLGWANEQF
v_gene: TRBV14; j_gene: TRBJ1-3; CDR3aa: ASSQDWNSGNTIY
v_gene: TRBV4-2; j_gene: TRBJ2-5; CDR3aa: ASSQDYSGTETQY
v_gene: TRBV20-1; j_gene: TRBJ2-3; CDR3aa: SAKGAYTDTQY
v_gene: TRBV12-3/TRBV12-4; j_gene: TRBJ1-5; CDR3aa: ASSTSGTAPNNQPQH
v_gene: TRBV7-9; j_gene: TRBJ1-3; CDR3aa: ASSFLTVSGNTIY
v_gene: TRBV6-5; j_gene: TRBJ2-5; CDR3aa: ASSYGATPGETQY
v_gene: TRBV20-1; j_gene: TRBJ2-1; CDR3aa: SAPGIRGFYNEQF
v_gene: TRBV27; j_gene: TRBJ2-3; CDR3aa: ASSYGTGSPGTQY
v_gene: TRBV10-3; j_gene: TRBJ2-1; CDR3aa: AISEGQVNEQF
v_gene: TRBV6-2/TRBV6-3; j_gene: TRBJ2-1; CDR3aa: ASSHSLASGSLNNEQF
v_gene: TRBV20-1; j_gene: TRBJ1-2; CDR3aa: SASSGSYGYT
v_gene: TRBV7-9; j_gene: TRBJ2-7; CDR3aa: ASSLTAGTGYEQY
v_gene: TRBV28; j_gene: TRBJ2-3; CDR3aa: ASSRGQGGFQDTQY
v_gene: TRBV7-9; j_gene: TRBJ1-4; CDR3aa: ASSLGGNEKLF
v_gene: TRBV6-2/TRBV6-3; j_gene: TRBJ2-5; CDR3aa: ASTSVLTGKGGKTQY